This T cell receptor (beta chain) was sequenced during a study of blood T cell repertoires in COVID-19. Study context: Researchers got acute and convalescent COVID-19 samples from the United States, Italy and Spain. T cells, B-cell-depleted T cells, or PBMCs provided the cDNA or gDNA that served as material.

The CDR3 is made up of 15 amino acids. CDR1 MGHRA and CDR2 YSYEKL come from the germline V gene. Clones were read by immunoSEQ multiplex PCR, and TCRdb kept only the in-frame ones, dropping some. In the table there are 100,000 to 150,000 clones, 70% to 90% of which are singletons. Turning to this clone: Mismatch with germline at one junction end may stem from a read error.

Sequenced material: peripheral blood. The chain uses TRBV4-1 and TRBJ2-7; D is possibly TRBD1 (5 bases). The sequence was collected from a woman between 45 and 65 years old with acute or convalescent COVID-19. CDR3 protein: CASSQTGQASHEQYF. DNA for the CDR3: TGCGCCAGCAGCCAAACCGGACAAGCCTCCCACGAGCAGTACTTC.